This T cell receptor beta chain was recorded in a study of cytomegalovirus exposure and HLA in healthy donors. Of note for this clone: Antigen specificity is unknown.

Generated by immunoSEQ multiplex PCR, the TCRdb table keeps only in-frame clones and is missing some. The sample yields approximately 160,000 clones, roughly 80% seen once. Whole-study results and caveats: Confirmation was obtained in vitro that a few CMV-associated chains are specific for CMV antigens. Accounts indicate the classifier identified cytomegalovirus status with strong specificity and sensitivity. In the approximately 120 validation repertoires, a later analysis found that first-cohort TCR clusters tended to co-occur.

The donors belonged to the roughly 110-subject validation cohort, separate from the roughly 670-subject first cohort. There are 15 residues in the CDR3. Trimming took 1 base from V and 5 from J, leaving 11 bases between them. CDR1 and CDR2 from the germline V gene are KGHSH and LQKENI. Sequenced input: PBMCs. This clonotype was sampled from a man under 40 in good health and CMV-seropositive. The genes are TRBV18 and TRBJ2-2; possibly TRBD2 for D (5 bases). CDR3 bases: TGTGCCAGCTCACCACTGAGGGAGTTTACCGGGGAGCTGTTTTTT. This translates into CASSPLREFTGELFF.